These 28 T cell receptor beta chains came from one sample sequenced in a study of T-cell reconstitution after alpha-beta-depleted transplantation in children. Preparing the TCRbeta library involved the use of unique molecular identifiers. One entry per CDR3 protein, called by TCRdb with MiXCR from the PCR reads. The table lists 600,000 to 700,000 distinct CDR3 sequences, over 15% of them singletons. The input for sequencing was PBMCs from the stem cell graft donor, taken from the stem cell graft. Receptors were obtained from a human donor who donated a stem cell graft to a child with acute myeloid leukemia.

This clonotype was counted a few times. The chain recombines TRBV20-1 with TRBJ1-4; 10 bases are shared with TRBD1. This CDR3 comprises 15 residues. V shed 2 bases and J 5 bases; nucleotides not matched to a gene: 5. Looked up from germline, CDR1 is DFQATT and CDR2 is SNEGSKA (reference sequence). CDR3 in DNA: TGCAGTGCTAGACGACCGGGACAGGGGAATGAAAAACTGTTTTTT. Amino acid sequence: CSARRPGQGNEKLFF.

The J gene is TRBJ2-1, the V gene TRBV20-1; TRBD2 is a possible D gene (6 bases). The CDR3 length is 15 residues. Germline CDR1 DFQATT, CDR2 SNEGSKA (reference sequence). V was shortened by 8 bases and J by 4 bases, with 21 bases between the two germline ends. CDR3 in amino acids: CSLGSLATDYNEQFF. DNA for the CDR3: TGCAGTTTGGGGAGCCTAGCGACGGATTACAATGAGCAGTTCTTC.

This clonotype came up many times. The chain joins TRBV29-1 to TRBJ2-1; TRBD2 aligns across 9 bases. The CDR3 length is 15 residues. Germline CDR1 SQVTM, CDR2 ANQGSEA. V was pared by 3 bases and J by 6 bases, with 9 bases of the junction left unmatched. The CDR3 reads CSVERRGGRGNEQFF. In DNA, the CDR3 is TGCAGCGTTGAGAGGCGGGGGGGCCGGGGCAATGAGCAGTTCTTC.

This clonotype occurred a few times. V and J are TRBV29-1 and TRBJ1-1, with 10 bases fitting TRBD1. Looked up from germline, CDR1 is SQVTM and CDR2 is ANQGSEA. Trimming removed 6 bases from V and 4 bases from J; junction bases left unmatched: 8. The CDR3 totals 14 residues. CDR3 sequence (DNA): TGCAGCGTGGGACAGGGGAAGAGCGGCACTGAAGCTTTCTTT. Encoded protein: CSVGQGKSGTEAFF.

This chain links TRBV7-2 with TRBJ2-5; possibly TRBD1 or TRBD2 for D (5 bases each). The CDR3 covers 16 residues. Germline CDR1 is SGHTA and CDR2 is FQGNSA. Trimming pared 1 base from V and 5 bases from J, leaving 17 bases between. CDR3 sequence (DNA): TGTGCCAGCAGCTTAGTAGGACCAGGGAGCGAGGAGACCCAGTACTTC. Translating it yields CASSLVGPGSEETQYF.

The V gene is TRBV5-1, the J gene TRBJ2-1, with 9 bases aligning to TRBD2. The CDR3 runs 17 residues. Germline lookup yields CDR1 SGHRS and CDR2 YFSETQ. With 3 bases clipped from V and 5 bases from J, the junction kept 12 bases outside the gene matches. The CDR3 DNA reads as TGCGCCAGCAGCTCAACCCTAGGGGCTAGCGGGGACAATGAGCAGTTCTTC. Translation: CASSSTLGASGDNEQFF.

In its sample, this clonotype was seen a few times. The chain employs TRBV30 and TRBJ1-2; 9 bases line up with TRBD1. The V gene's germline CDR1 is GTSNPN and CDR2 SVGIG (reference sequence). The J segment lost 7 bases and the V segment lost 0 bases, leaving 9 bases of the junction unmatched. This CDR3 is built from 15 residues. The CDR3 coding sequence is TGTGCCTGGAGTGTACGACGACAGGGGGTTTCTGGCTACACCTTC. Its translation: CAWSVRRQGVSGYTF.

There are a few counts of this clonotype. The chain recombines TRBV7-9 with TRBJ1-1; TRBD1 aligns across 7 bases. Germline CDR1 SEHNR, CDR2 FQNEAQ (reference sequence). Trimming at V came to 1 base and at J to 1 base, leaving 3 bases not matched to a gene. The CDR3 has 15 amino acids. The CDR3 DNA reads TGTGCCAGCAGCTTAGTTCAGGGGGGGAACACTGAAGCTTTCTTT. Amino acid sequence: CASSLVQGGNTEAFF.

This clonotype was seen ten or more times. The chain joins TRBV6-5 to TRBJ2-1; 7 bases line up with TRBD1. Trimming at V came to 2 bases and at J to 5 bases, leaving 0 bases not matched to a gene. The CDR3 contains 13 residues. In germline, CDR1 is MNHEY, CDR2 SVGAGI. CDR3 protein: CASSYRGHNEQFF. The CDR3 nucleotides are TGTGCCAGCAGTTACAGGGGGCACAATGAGCAGTTCTTC.

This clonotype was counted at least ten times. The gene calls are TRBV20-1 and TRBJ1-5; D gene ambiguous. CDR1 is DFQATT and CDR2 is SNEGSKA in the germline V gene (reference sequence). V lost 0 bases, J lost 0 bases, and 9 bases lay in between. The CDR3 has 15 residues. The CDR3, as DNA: TGCAGTGCTAGAGAGGGCAGCTTTAGCAATCAGCCCCAGCATTTT. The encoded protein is CSAREGSFSNQPQHF.

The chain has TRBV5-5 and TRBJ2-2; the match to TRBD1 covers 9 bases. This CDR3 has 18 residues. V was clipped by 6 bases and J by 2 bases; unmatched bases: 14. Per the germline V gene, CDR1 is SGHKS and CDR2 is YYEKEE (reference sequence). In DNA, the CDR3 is TGTGCCAGCATCCCTCTGGCGGGGACAGGGCTTAACACCGGGGAGCTGTTTTTT. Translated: CASIPLAGTGLNTGELFF.

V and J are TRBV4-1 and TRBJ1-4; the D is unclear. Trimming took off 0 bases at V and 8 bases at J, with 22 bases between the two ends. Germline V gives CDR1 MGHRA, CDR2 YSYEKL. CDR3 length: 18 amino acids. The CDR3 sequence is CASSQERGRRREREKLFF. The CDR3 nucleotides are TGCGCCAGCAGCCAAGAGAGAGGCCGACGGAGGGAAAGGGAAAAACTGTTTTTT.

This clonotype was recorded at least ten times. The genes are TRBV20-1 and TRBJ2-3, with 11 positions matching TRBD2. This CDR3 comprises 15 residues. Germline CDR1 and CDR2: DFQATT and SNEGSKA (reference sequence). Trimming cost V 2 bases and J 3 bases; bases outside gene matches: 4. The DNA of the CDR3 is TGCAGTGCTAGAAAGGGGACTAGCGGAACAGATACGCAGTATTTT. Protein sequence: CSARKGTSGTDTQYF.

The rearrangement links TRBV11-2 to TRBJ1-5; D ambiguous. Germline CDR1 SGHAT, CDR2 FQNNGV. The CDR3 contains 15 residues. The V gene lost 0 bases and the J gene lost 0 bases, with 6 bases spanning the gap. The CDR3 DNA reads TGTGCCAGCAGCTTAGAAATGGATAGCAATCAGCCCCAGCATTTT. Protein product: CASSLEMDSNQPQHF.

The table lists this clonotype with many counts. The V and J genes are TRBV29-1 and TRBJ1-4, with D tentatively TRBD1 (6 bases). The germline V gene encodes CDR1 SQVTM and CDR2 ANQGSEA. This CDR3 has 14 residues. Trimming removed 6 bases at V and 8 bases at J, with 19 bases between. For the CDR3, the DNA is TGCAGCGTCCAAGGGGGGGGGCATGGCGAAAAACTGTTTTTT. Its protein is CSVQGGGHGEKLFF.

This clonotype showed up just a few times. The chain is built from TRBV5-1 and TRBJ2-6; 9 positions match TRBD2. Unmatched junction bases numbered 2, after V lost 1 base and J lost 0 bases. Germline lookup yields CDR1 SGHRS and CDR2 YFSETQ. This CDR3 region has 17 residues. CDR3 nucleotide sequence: TGCGCCAGCAGCTTGTCTAGCGGGGACTCTGGGGCCAACGTCCTGACTTTC. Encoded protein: CASSLSSGDSGANVLTF.

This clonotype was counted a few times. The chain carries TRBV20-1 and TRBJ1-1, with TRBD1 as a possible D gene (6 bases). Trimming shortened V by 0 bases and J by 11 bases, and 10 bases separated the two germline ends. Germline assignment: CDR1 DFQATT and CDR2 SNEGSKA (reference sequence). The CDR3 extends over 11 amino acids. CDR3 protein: CSARDQGRAFF. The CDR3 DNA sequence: TGCAGTGCTAGAGATCAGGGGAGGGCTTTCTTT.

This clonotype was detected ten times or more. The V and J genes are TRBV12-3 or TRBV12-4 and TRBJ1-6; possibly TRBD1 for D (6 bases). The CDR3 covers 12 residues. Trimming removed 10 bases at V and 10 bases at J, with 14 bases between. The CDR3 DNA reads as TGTGCCACCAACAGGGAAGGATCACCCCTCCACTTT. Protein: CATNREGSPLHF.

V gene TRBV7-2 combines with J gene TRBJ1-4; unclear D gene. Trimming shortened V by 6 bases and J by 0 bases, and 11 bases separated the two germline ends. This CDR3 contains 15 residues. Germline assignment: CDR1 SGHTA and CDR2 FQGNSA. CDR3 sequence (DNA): TGTGCCAGCAGAGACCCCTTAGCAACTAATGAAAAACTGTTTTTT. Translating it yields CASRDPLATNEKLFF.

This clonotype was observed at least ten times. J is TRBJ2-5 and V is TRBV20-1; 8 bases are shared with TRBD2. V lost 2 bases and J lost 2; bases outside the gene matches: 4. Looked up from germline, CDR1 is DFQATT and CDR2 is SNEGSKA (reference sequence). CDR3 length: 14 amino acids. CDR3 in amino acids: CSARISGTQETQYF. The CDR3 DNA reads TGCAGTGCTAGAATTAGCGGGACGCAAGAGACCCAGTACTTC.

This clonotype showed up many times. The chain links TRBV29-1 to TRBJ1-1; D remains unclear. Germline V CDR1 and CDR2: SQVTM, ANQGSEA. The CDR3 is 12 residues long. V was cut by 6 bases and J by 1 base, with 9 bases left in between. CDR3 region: CSVPGGNTEAFF. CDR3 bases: TGCAGCGTGCCCGGAGGGAACACTGAAGCTTTCTTT.

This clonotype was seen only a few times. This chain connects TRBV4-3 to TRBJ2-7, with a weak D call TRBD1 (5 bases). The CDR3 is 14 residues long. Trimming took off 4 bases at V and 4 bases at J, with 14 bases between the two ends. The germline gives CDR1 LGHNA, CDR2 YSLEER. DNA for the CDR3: TGCGCCAGCAGCCCGACCCTAGGGGAATACGAGCAGTACTTC. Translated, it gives CASSPTLGEYEQYF.

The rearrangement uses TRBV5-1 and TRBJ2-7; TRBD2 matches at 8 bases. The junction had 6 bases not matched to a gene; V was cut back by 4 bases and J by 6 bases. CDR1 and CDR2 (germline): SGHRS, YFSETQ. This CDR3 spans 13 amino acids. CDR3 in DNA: TGCGCCAGCAGCCCCATTGCGGGGGGCGAGCAGTACGTC. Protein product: CASSPIAGGEQYV.

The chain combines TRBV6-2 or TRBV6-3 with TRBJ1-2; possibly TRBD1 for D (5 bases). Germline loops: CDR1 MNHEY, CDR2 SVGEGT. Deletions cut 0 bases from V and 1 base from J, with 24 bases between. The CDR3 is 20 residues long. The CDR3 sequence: CASSYSSFGASADRNYGYTF. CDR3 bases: TGTGCCAGCAGTTACTCGAGTTTCGGGGCTTCAGCGGACCGTAACTATGGCTACACCTTC.

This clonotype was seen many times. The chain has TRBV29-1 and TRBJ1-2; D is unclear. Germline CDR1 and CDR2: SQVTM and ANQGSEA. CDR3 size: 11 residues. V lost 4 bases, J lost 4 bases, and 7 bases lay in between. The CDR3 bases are TGCAGCGTTGGCGTGGGCTATGGCTACACCTTC. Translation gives CSVGVGYGYTF.

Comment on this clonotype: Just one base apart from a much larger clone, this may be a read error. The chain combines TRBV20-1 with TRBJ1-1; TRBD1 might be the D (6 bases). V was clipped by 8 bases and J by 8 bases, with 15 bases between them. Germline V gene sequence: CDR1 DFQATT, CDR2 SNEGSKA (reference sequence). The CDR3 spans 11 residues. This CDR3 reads CSTKRDREAFF. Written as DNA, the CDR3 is TGCAGTACTAAACGAGACAGGGAAGCTTTCTTT.

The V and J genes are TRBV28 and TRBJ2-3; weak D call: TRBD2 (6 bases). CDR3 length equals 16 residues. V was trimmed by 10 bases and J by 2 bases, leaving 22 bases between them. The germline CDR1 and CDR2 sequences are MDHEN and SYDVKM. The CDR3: CAISPGTPCPTDTQYF. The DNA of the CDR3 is TGTGCCATCAGCCCTGGGACTCCCTGCCCCACAGATACGCAGTATTTT.

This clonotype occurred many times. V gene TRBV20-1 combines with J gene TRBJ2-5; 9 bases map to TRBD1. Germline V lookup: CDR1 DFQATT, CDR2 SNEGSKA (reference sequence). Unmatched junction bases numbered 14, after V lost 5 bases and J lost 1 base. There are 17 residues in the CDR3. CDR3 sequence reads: CSAGTGTGSFSQETQYF. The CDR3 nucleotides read TGCAGTGCTGGAACCGGGACAGGGAGTTTCAGCCAAGAGACCCAGTACTTC.